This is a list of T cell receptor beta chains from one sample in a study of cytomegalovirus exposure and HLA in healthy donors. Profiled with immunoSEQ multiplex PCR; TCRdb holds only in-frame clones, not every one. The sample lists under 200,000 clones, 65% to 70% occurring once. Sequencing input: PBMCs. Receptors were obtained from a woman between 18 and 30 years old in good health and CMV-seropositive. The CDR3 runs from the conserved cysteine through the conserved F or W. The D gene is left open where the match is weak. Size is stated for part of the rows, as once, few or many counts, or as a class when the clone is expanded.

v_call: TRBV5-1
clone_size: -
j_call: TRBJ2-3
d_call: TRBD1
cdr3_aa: CASSFGQGGDTQYF
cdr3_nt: TGCGCCAGCAGCTTCGGACAGGGGGGGGATACGCAGTATTTT

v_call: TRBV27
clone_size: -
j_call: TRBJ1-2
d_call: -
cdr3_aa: CASSPHFGGYTF
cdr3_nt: TGTGCCAGCAGTCCTCACTTCGGGGGCTACACCTTC

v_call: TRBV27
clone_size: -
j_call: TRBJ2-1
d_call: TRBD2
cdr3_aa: CASSSGLAGVGEQFF
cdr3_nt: TGTGCCAGCAGTTCCGGACTAGCGGGAGTGGGCGAGCAGTTCTTC

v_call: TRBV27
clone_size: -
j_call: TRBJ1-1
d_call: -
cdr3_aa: CASSLARGAFYTEAFF
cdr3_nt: TGTGCCAGCAGTTTAGCTCGTGGGGCGTTTTACACTGAAGCTTTCTTT

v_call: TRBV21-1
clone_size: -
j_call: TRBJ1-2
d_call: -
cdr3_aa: CASSKAEGKFPGYTF
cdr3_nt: TGTGCCAGCAGCAAAGCGGAGGGAAAGTTTCCTGGCTACACCTTC

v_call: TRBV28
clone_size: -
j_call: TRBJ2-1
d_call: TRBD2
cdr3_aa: CASSLMGSGRDEQFF
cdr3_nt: TGTGCCAGCAGTTTAATGGGTAGCGGGAGGGATGAGCAGTTCTTC

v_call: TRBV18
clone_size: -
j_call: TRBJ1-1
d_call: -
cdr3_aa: CASSLLTTALNTEAFF
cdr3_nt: TGTGCCAGCTCACTACTAACGACAGCTTTGAACACTGAAGCTTTCTTT

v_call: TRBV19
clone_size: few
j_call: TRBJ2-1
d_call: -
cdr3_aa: CASIRGGRSDEQFF
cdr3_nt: TGTGCCAGTATAAGGGGGGGCCGGTCTGATGAGCAGTTCTTC

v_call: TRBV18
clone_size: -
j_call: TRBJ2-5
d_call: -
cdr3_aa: CASSPELRQVETQYF
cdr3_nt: TGTGCCAGCTCCCCGGAATTACGCCAGGTAGAGACCCAGTACTTC

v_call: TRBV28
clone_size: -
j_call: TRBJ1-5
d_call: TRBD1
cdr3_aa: CASSWRDRIQPQHF
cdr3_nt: TGTGCCAGCAGTTGGAGGGACAGGATACAGCCCCAGCATTTT

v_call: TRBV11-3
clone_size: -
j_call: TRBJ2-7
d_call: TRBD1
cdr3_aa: CASSFGQAYEQYF
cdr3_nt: TGTGCCAGCAGCTTCGGACAGGCCTACGAGCAGTACTTC

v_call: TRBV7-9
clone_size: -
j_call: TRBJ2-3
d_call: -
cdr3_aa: CASSFGRGTDTQYF
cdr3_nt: TGTGCCAGCAGCTTTGGGCGAGGCACAGATACGCAGTATTTT

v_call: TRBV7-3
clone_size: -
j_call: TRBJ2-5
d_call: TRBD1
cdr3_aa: CASSPDRGETQYF
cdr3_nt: TGTGCCAGCAGCCCCGACAGGGGAGAGACCCAGTACTTC

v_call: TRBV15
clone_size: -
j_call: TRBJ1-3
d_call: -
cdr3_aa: CATSRDLIWATTGNTIYF
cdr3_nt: TGTGCCACCAGCAGAGATCTAATATGGGCGACGACTGGAAACACCATATATTTT

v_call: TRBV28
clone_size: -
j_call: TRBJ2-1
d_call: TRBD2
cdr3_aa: CASTLGPSGDNEQFF
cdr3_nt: TGTGCCAGCACCCTGGGGCCTAGCGGGGACAATGAGCAGTTCTTC

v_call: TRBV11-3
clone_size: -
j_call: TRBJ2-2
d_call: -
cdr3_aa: CASSDGANTGELFF
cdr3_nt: TGTGCCAGCAGCGACGGGGCGAACACCGGGGAGCTGTTTTTT

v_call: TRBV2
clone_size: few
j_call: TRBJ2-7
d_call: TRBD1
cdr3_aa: CAGQGTLSYEQYF
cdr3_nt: TGTGCCGGACAGGGGACGCTTTCCTACGAGCAGTACTTC

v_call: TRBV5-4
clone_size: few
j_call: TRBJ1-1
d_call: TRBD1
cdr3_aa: CASSSNQQGAEAFF
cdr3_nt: TGTGCCAGCAGCTCGAACCAACAGGGGGCCGAAGCTTTCTTT

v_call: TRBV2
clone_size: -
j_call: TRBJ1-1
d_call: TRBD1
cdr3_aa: CASSELTGANTEAFF
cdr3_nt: TGTGCCAGCAGTGAACTGACAGGGGCGAACACTGAAGCTTTCTTT

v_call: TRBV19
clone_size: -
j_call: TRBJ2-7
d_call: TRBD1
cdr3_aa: CASSHLSPGQGSMEQYF
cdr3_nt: TGTGCCAGTAGCCATCTATCCCCGGGACAGGGGTCTATGGAGCAGTACTTC

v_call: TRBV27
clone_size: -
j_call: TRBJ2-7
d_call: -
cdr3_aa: CASSSAPTGSYEQYF
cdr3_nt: TGTGCCAGCAGTTCAGCCCCAACAGGATCCTACGAGCAGTACTTC

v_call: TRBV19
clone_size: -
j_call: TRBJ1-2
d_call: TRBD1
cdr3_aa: CASSIDVWDRAVGGYTF
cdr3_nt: TGTGCCAGTAGTATAGATGTCTGGGACAGGGCTGTAGGAGGCTACACCTTC

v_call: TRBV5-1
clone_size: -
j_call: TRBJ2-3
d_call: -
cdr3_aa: CASSFGGTTDTQYF
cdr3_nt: TGCGCCAGCAGCTTCGGGGGTACCACAGATACGCAGTATTTT

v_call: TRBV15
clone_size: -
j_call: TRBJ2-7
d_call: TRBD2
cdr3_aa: CATSRDYTGTSGRPQYF
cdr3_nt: TGTGCCACCAGCAGAGATTACACCGGGACTAGCGGACGCCCGCAGTACTTC

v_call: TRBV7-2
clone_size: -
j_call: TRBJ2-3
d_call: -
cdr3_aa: CASSFRQSTDTQYF
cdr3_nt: TGTGCCAGCAGCTTTCGACAGTCCACAGATACGCAGTATTTT

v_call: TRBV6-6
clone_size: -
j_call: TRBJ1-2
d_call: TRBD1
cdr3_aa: CASSLGPTGLRGYTF
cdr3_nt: TGTGCCAGCAGCCTGGGACCGACAGGGCTTCGGGGCTACACCTTC

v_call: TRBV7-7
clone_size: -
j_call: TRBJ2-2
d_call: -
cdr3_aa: CASSPGPGELFF
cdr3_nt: TGTGCTAGCAGCCCTGGGCCCGGGGAGCTGTTTTTT

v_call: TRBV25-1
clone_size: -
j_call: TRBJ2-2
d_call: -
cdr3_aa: CASSEYGGSVQAGELFF
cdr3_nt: TGTGCCAGCAGTGAATATGGGGGGTCGGTCCAGGCCGGGGAGCTGTTTTTT

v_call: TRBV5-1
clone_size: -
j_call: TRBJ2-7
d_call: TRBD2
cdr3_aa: CASSPSGLAGIYEQYF
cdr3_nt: TGCGCCAGCAGCCCGTCCGGACTAGCGGGGATCTACGAGCAGTACTTC

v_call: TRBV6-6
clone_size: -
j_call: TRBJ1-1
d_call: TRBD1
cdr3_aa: CASSERTGPNTEAFF
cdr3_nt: TGTGCCAGCAGCGAAAGGACAGGGCCGAACACTGAAGCTTTCTTT

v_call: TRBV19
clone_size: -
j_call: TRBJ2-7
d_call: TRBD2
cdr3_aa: CASSIGTSGTVGYEQYF
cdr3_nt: TGTGCCAGTAGTATCGGGACTAGCGGGACGGTGGGCTACGAGCAGTACTTC

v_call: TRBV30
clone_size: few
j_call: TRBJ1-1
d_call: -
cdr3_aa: CAWDRENTEAFF
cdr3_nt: TGTGCCTGGGACAGAGAGAACACTGAAGCTTTCTTT

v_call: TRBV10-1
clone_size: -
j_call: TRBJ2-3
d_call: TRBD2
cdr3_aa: CATPAAGGPEETQYF
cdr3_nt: TGCGCCACCCCGGCGGCGGGAGGGCCCGAGGAGACGCAGTATTTT

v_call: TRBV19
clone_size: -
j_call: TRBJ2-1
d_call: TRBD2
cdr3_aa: CASSIVLAGPAEQFF
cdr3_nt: TGTGCCAGTAGTATAGTCCTAGCGGGCCCGGCCGAGCAGTTCTTC

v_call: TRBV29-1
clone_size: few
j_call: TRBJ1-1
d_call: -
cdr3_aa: CSGSQVNTEAFF
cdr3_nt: TGCAGCGGTTCACAGGTGAACACTGAAGCTTTCTTT

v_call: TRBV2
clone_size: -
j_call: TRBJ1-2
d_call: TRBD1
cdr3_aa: CASSVDRDMNGYTF
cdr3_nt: TGTGCCAGCAGTGTGGACAGGGATATGAATGGCTACACCTTC

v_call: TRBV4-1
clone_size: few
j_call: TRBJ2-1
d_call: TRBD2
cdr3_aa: CASSRAGGFYNEQFF
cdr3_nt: TGCGCCAGCAGCCGGGCGGGAGGGTTCTACAATGAGCAGTTCTTC

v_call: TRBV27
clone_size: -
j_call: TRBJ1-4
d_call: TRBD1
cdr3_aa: CASSLGSRGREKLFF
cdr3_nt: TGTGCCAGCAGCCTGGGAAGCAGGGGGCGGGAAAAACTGTTTTTT

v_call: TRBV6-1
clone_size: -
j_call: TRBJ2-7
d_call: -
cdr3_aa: CASNQGLIYEQYF
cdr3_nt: TGTGCCAGCAACCAGGGTCTTATCTACGAGCAGTACTTC

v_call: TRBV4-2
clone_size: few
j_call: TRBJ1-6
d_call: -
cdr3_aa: CASSHAVEAVSLLSPLHF
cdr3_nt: TGTGCCAGCAGCCACGCCGTCGAAGCGGTCAGTCTCCTCTCACCCCTCCACTTT

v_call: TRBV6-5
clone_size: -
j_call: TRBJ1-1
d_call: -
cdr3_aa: CASSQPGRGAEAFF
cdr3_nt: TGTGCCAGCAGCCAGCCCGGCAGGGGAGCTGAAGCTTTCTTT

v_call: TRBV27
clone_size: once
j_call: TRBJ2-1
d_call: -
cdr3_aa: CASSKAVRLGPRDNEQFF
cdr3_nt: TGTGCCAGCAGTAAGGCGGTAAGACTAGGACCACGAGACAATGAGCAGTTCTTC

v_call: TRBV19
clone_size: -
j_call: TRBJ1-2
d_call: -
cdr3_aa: CASTQQGVDYGYTF
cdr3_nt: TGTGCCAGTACCCAACAGGGAGTTGACTATGGCTACACCTTC

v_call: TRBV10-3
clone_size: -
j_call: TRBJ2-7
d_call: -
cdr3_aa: CAISESGAYEQYF
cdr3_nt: TGTGCCATCAGTGAGTCCGGGGCCTACGAGCAGTACTTC

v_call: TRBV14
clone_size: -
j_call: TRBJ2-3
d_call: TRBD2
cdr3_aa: CASSQVAGGPTQYF
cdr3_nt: TGTGCCAGCAGCCAAGTTGCGGGAGGGCCAACGCAGTATTTT

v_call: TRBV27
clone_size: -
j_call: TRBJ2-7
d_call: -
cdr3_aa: CASSPLGPYEQYF
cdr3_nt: TGTGCCAGCAGTCCGCTGGGCCCATACGAGCAGTACTTC

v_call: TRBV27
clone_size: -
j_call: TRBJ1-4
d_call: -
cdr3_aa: CASSPSGATNEKLFF
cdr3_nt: TGTGCCAGCAGCCCGTCAGGGGCTACTAATGAAAAACTGTTTTTT

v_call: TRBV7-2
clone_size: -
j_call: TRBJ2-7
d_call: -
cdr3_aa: CASSNQAGNYEQYF
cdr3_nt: TGTGCCAGCAGCAATCAGGCAGGGAACTACGAGCAGTACTTC

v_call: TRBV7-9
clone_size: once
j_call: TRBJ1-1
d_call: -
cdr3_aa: CASSPETRSTEAFF
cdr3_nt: TGTGCCAGCAGCCCAGAAACGAGGAGCACTGAAGCTTTCTTT

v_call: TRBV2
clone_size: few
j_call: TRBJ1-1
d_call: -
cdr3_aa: CASSPDSLNTEAFF
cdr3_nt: TGTGCCAGCAGTCCGGACAGTCTGAACACTGAAGCTTTCTTT

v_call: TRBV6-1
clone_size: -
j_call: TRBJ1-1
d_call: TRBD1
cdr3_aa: CAITPTGLGAEAFF
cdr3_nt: TGTGCCATCACCCCGACAGGGCTTGGCGCTGAAGCTTTCTTT

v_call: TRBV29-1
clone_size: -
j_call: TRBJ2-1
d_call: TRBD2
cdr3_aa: CSVEDRSAGGPSNEQFF
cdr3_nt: TGCAGCGTTGAAGATCGAAGCGCGGGGGGGCCCTCGAATGAGCAGTTCTTC

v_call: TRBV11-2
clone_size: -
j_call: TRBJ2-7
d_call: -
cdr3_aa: CASSLGSPPPDF
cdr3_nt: TGTGCCAGCAGCTTAGGGTCCCCCCCTCCGGACTTC

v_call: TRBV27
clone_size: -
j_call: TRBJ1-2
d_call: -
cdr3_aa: CASGFEGQANYGYTF
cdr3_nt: TGTGCCAGCGGGTTCGAGGGCCAGGCTAACTATGGCTACACCTTC

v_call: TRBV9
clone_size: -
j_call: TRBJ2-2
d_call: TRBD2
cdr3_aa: CASSVGGWNTGELFF
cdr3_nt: TGTGCCAGCAGCGTCGGGGGGTGGAACACCGGGGAGCTGTTTTTT